This is a list of T cell receptor beta chains from one sample in a study of cytomegalovirus exposure and HLA in healthy donors. Sequencing was performed with immunoSEQ multiplex PCR; in TCRdb, only in-frame clones are kept and a portion is missing. The table lists about 120,000 clones, 81% of them singletons, with roughly 3.9% in the top ten. Sequencing was performed on PBMCs. Receptor source: a woman aged 30 to 39 in good health and CMV-seronegative. Both conserved end residues are part of each CDR3. The order of the fields is D gene, clone size, V gene, J gene, CDR3 protein, CDR3 DNA. D genes are given only for firm matches. Clone size is shown for a subset of rows, as once, few, many or a class of expanded clone.

>NA|few|TRBV4-3|TRBJ2-1
CASSLGGAGAYNEQFF
TGCGCCAGCAGCCTAGGGGGGGCGGGAGCCTACAATGAGCAGTTCTTC
>TRBD1|NA|TRBV7-8|TRBJ1-4
CASSPATGALNEKLFF
TGTGCCAGCAGCCCTGCGACAGGGGCCCTTAATGAAAAACTGTTTTTT
>NA|NA|TRBV28|TRBJ2-7
CASSLSEGHDEQYF
TGTGCCAGCAGTTTATCGGAGGGCCACGACGAGCAGTACTTC
>TRBD1|NA|TRBV7-6|TRBJ2-2
CASSPGTGTGELFF
TGTGCCAGCAGCCCCGGGACAGGGACCGGGGAGCTGTTTTTT
>TRBD1|NA|TRBV5-6|TRBJ1-6
CASSSTHTGGAGSPLHF
TGTGCCAGCAGCTCTACTCATACAGGGGGCGCAGGTTCACCCCTCCACTTT
>TRBD1|NA|TRBV6-1|TRBJ1-4
CASQAGQGSEKLFF
TGTGCCAGCCAGGCGGGACAGGGGTCAGAAAAACTGTTTTTT
>TRBD2|NA|TRBV5-6|TRBJ2-4
CASSLLLAGNIQYF
TGTGCCAGCAGCTTGTTACTAGCGGGAAACATTCAGTACTTC
>NA|NA|TRBV7-2|TRBJ2-5
CASSLAGPGETQYF
TGTGCCAGCAGCTTAGCGGGGCCCGGGGAGACCCAGTACTTC
>TRBD1|NA|TRBV7-2|TRBJ1-2
CASSSGTAYGYTF
TGTGCCAGCAGCTCCGGGACAGCCTATGGCTACACCTTC
>TRBD2|NA|TRBV19|TRBJ2-1
CASSITSGSHEQFF
TGTGCCAGTAGTATAACTAGCGGGAGCCATGAGCAGTTCTTC
>TRBD2|few|TRBV5-6|TRBJ2-1
CASSLLGLGNEQFF
TGTGCCAGCAGCTTGCTGGGACTAGGGAATGAGCAGTTCTTC
>NA|NA|TRBV19|TRBJ2-2
CASSPRGTGELFF
TGTGCCAGTAGCCCCCGGGGGACCGGGGAGCTGTTTTTT
>TRBD1|few|TRBV5-1|TRBJ2-7
CASSESGTGDLPQYF
TGCGCCAGCAGCGAATCCGGGACAGGAGACCTACCCCAGTACTTC
>TRBD1|NA|TRBV5-1|TRBJ2-5
CASSFGDTGGQQETQYF
TGCGCCAGCAGCTTCGGGGACACAGGGGGCCAACAAGAGACCCAGTACTTC
>TRBD2|NA|TRBV7-2|TRBJ2-3
CATRGVGTDTQYF
TGTGCCACGCGGGGGGTGGGCACAGATACGCAGTATTTT
>NA|few|TRBV10-3|TRBJ1-1
CAISVSSLTEAFF
TGTGCCATCAGTGTTAGTTCCCTCACTGAAGCTTTCTTT
>NA|NA|TRBV18|TRBJ2-7
CASSPDRYEQYF
TGTGCCAGCTCCCCCGACAGGTACGAGCAGTACTTC
>NA|NA|TRBV7-9|TRBJ2-7
CSSSQRTNLYEQYF
TGTTCCAGCAGCCAGCGGACCAACCTCTACGAGCAGTACTTC
>NA|NA|TRBV10-2|TRBJ1-4
CASSDGGEGEKLFF
TGCGCCAGCAGCGATGGGGGCGAAGGGGAAAAACTGTTTTTT
>NA|NA|TRBV15|TRBJ2-3
CATSRNTGDTQYF
TGTGCCACCAGCAGAAATACAGGGGATACGCAGTATTTT
>NA|NA|TRBV7-2|TRBJ1-1
CASSMTGNTEAFF
TGTGCCAGCAGCATGACAGGGAACACTGAAGCTTTCTTT
>NA|NA|TRBV30|TRBJ2-5
CAWSTSGETQYF
TGTGCCTGGAGTACCTCGGGGGAGACCCAGTACTTC